This T cell receptor (beta chain) is from a study of cytomegalovirus exposure and HLA in healthy donors. The primer mix had 60 Vbeta and 13 Jbeta primers. TCRdb keeps only in-frame clones here, not all; method: immunoSEQ multiplex PCR. The sample contains roughly 120,000 clones, 70% to 85% of which appear only once. In germline, CDR1 is MGHDK, CDR2 SYGVNS. Trimming cost V 8 bases and J 6 bases, with 16 bases left between them. The CDR3 covers 13 residues. This chain uses TRBV25-1 with TRBJ1-1; D not certain. This sequence originates from a woman aged 18-29 years in good health and CMV-seronegative. The specimen was PBMCs. The DNA for the CDR3 is TGTGCCAGCGTTGGGATCCCTAGCGCTGAAGCTTTCTTT. Its translation is CASVGIPSAEAFF.